The clone carrying this T cell receptor beta chain was picked up a small number of times. Its antigen remains unidentified. The data were taken from a study of beta chain features in type 1 diabetes. About the study: Sorted cells examined across all samples numbered 107,917,701.

What was sequenced were expressed TCRB transcripts, since all of the isolated RNA had been reverse transcribed. Repertoires were generated with immunoSEQ multiplex PCR, while TCRdb's copy carries only in-frame clones and drops some. The sample lists about 150,000 clones, approximately 8% occurring once. Study conclusions and caveats: Shortening that was moderate but significant affected the TCRB CDR3s of Type 1 diabetes patients in all four CD4+ subsets.

Germline assignment: CDR1 MNHEY and CDR2 SVGAGI. This CDR3 region has 13 residues. The V and J ends lost 6 bases and 4 bases respectively, with 12 bases between them. This chain joins TRBV6-5 and TRBJ1-1; TRBD1 is a possible D gene (6 bases). The receptor was isolated from a man aged 18 to 29 with type 1 diabetes. Sample: central memory CD4+ T cells from blood. CDR3: CASSRTVTTEAFF. The CDR3 region has the DNA TGTGCCAGCAGCCGGACAGTGACCACTGAAGCTTTCTTT.